This TCR beta chain appears in the sequencing data of a study of cytomegalovirus exposure and HLA in healthy donors. PCR employed 60 Vbeta and 13 Jbeta primers. Repertoires were generated with immunoSEQ multiplex PCR, while TCRdb's copy carries only in-frame clones and drops some. Found here are some 78,000 clones, approximately 70% of them singletons; the top ten hold around 10%. About this clone: Antigen unknown.

Study-wide findings and caveats: Across donors, presence/absence analyses took sequencing depth to be roughly uniform.

The CDR3 has 14 residues. Deletions cut 1 base from V and 5 bases from J, with 10 bases between. Per the germline V gene, CDR1 is MGHRA and CDR2 is YSYEKL. Sequencing was carried out using PBMCs. The chain is built from TRBV4-1 and TRBJ2-3, with D unresolved. This receptor was identified in a woman aged 40 to 50 in good health and CMV-seropositive. In nucleotides, the CDR3 is TGCGCCAGCAGCCAAGCGGGTGTTATAGATACGCAGTATTTT. As protein: CASSQAGVIDTQYF.